This T cell receptor (beta chain) emerged from a study of CD8+CD57+ T cells in acquired aplastic anemia. Background on the study: The average for DNA from sorted CD4+ and CD8+ cells was around 3.4 ug.

The V and J ends lost 4 bases and 3 bases respectively, with 11 bases between them. Germline V lookup: CDR1 SGHRS, CDR2 YFSETQ. This CDR3 has 14 residues. Patients who underwent sequencing had shown CD8+CD57+ cell expansion by flow cytometry. Patients were therapy-naive when their blood was sampled. Many counts were recorded for this clonotype. As yet, its antigen is unknown. Study-level findings and limits: Patients and controls had in common twenty-nine CD8+ CDR3 sequences.

Genomic DNA templated the TCR beta VDJ and CDR3 profiling. Via MiXCR, TCRdb re-called the reads, giving one row per CDR3 protein. The sample has just over 450,000 distinct CDR3 sequences; around 33% are singletons. Sequencing used sorted CD4+, CD8+, or CD8+CD57+ T cells (not recorded which) from PBMCs. This clonotype was sampled from a human donor with aplastic anemia. The chain joins TRBV5-1 to TRBJ1-5; tentative D call: TRBD1 (5 bases). CDR3 sequence: CASSPGDPNQPQHF. The CDR3 nucleotides are TGCGCCAGCAGCCCGGGGGACCCCAATCAGCCCCAGCATTTT. Drawing the rest from reference TRBV5-1 and TRBJ1-5, the complete variable domain is KAGVTQTPRYLIKTRGQQVTLSCSPISGHRSVSWYQQTPGQGLQFLFEYFSETQRNKGNFPGRFSGRQFSNSRSEMNVSTLELGDSALYLCASSPGDPNQPQHFGDGTRLSIL.